A single sample gave rise to the 11 T cell receptor beta chains below, sequenced in a study of blood T cell repertoires in COVID-19. Repertoires were generated with immunoSEQ multiplex PCR, while TCRdb's copy carries only in-frame clones and drops some. The table shows some 7,700 clones, with roughly 88% occurring only once. The sequenced sample was peripheral blood. Source of these receptors: a woman aged 50 to 60 with active or convalescent COVID-19.

V usage is TRBV18 and J usage is TRBJ2-1, with unresolved D. CDR1 is KGHSH and CDR2 is LQKENI in the germline V gene. The V end lost 5 bases, the J end lost 7 bases, and 9 bases lay between the germline ends. This CDR3 comprises 12 residues. The CDR3: CASSSDTNEQFF. DNA for the CDR3: TGTGCCAGCTCATCAGACACGAATGAGCAGTTCTTC.

The chain combines TRBV11-2 with TRBJ2-5; D is uncertain. This CDR3 region has 13 residues. Germline V lookup: CDR1 SGHAT, CDR2 FQNNGV. V dropped 3 bases and J dropped 0 bases, with 5 bases sitting between them. CDR3 nucleotides: TGTGCCAGCAGCTTCCAAAACCAAGAGACCCAGTACTTC. As protein: CASSFQNQETQYF.

The V call is TRBV2, the J call TRBJ1-1; no firm D call. CDR1 and CDR2 (germline): SNHLY, FYNNEI. The CDR3 has 11 amino acids. Trimming stripped 6 bases from V and 1 base from J, with 3 bases between. The CDR3 DNA reads as TGTGCCAGCAGACAGAACACTGAAGCTTTCTTT. Protein product: CASRQNTEAFF.

This rearrangement joins TRBV4-3 to TRBJ1-2; D not certain. The V gene's germline CDR1 is LGHNA and CDR2 YSLEER. V was pared by 1 base and J by 4 bases, with 10 bases between. The CDR3 runs 14 residues. The CDR3 sequence is CASSQGQSSYGYTF. CDR3 DNA: TGCGCCAGCAGCCAAGGCCAAAGCTCCTATGGCTACACCTTC.

J is TRBJ2-1 and V is TRBV25-1, with TRBD2 as a possible D gene (6 bases). Germline lookup yields CDR1 MGHDK and CDR2 SYGVNS. V lost 1 base and J lost 8, with 9 bases in between. The CDR3 sequence is 13 residues long. CDR3 sequence (DNA): TGTGCCAGCAGTGAATGGGGGGAGGATGAGCAGTTCTTC. Translated, it gives CASSEWGEDEQFF.

J is TRBJ1-1 and V is TRBV18; TRBD1 agrees at 7 bases. Germline trimming cut 3 bases from V and 1 base from J; bases unmatched to any gene: 8. The CDR3 is 16 amino acids. Germline lookup yields CDR1 KGHSH and CDR2 LQKENI. CDR3 in amino acids: CASSPVVGGRNTEAFF. DNA of the CDR3: TGTGCCAGCTCACCCGTGGTAGGGGGCCGGAACACTGAAGCTTTCTTT.

The V and J genes are TRBV20-1 and TRBJ2-7; tentatively, D is TRBD2 (5 bases). CDR1 and CDR2 from the germline V gene are DFQATT and SNEGSKA (reference sequence). The CDR3 sequence is 11 residues long. The V gene lost 5 bases and the J gene lost 3 bases, with 8 bases spanning the gap. DNA for the CDR3: TGCAGTGCTGAGGGCTTCTACGAGCAGTACTTC. Its translation is CSAEGFYEQYF.

The chain has TRBV18 and TRBJ2-7; 13 bases align to TRBD2. CDR3 length: 14 amino acids. CDR1 KGHSH and CDR2 LQKENI come from the germline V gene. Losses at the gene ends were 6 bases for V and 6 bases for J; bases not matched to a gene: 5. In DNA, the CDR3 is TGTGCCAGCTCTGGACTAGCGGGAGTCGCCGAGCAGTACTTC. Its translation is CASSGLAGVAEQYF.

CDR3 amino acids: CASSPLGEAGYTF. The CDR3 nucleotides read TGTGCCAGCAGCCCCCTGGGGGAGGCTGGCTACACCTTC. The chain combines TRBV7-9 with TRBJ1-2, with TRBD1 as a possible D gene (5 bases). The V end lost 5 bases, the J end lost 7 bases, and 14 bases lay between the germline ends. The length of the CDR3 is 13 residues. Germline V gene data show CDR1 as SEHNR and CDR2 as FQNEAQ (reference sequence).

The chain couples TRBV27 to TRBJ1-6, with a tentative D call TRBD1 (5 bases). V was cut by 2 bases and J by 10 bases, with 15 bases left in between. The CDR3 sequence is 15 residues long. Per germline, CDR1 MNHEY and CDR2 SMNVEV (reference sequence). The CDR3 spells CASSLVFGPGSPLHF. The CDR3 region has the DNA TGTGCCAGCAGTTTAGTTTTTGGGCCAGGGTCACCCCTCCACTTT.

The rearrangement links TRBV9 to TRBJ1-2; 8 bases are a match to TRBD1. With V trimmed by 4 bases and J by 6 bases, 5 bases remained unmatched. The CDR3 sequence is 13 residues long. The germline CDR1 and CDR2 sequences are SGDLS and YYNGEE. CDR3 in amino acids: CASSLQGENGYTF. The CDR3 DNA sequence: TGTGCCAGCAGCTTACAGGGGGAGAATGGCTACACCTTC. The entire variable domain, with the rest obtained from reference TRBV9 and TRBJ1-2, is as follows: DSGVTQTPKHLITATGQRVTLRCSPRSGDLSVYWYQQSLDQGLQFLIQYYNGEERAKGNILERFSAQQFPDLHSELNLSSLELGDSALYFCASSLQGENGYTFGSGTRLTVV.